This TCR beta chain was documented in a study of cytomegalovirus exposure and HLA in healthy donors. PCR used 60 Vbeta primers and 13 Jbeta primers. Measured with immunoSEQ multiplex PCR; TCRdb has only the in-frame clones, and not every one. The sample has about 130,000 clones, about three quarters seen once; the top ten hold 4.2%. The sample was PBMCs. The receptor's source is a man aged 50 to 59 in good health and CMV-seropositive.

Here the CDR3 DNA reads TGTGCCAGCAGCCGCGGCGGGGGGAGGGGGTACTATGGCTACACCTTC. Its translation: CASSRGGGRGYYGYTF. The genes are TRBV7-9 and TRBJ1-2; possible D gene TRBD1, 6 bases. CDR1 is SEHNR, CDR2 FQNEAQ, per germline (reference sequence). CDR3 length: 16 amino acids. The ends were cut back, 5 bases at V and 3 bases at J, with 19 bases in the middle.